This TCR beta chain was sequenced for a study of radiotherapy plus CTLA-4 blockade in lung cancer. Overall study: Objective responses were seen in under 20% of patients, disease control in 31%. Findings of the study overall: Some TCR clones had been derived from tumors. These clones expanded in peripheral blood after radiotherapy plus ipilimumab. Reports state that early shifts in blood T cell clones, with interferon-beta, best predicted response.

Germline V lookup: CDR1 MDHEN, CDR2 SYDVKM. Trimming at V came to 6 bases and at J to 4 bases, leaving 12 bases not matched to a gene. The CDR3 is 15 residues long. TCRdb keeps only in-frame clones here, not all; method: immunoSEQ multiplex PCR. In the table there are about 97,000 clones, roughly 74% of which are singletons. CTLA-4 blockade with ipilimumab, together with focal radiation, was given to patients with chemo-refractory metastatic non-small-cell lung cancer. Concerning this clone itself: Its antigen is not identified.

The V call is TRBV28, the J call TRBJ2-7; 7 bases map to TRBD1. The receptor was derived from a human donor with non-small cell lung cancer who had a partial response to radiotherapy plus ipilimumab. Some clones in this sample may be carry-over from other donors' samples. This specimen was peripheral blood, taken from a patient treated with radiotherapy plus ipilimumab. CDR3 bases: TGTGCCAGCAGGGAACAGGGGCCTCCCAATTACGAGCAGTACTTC. The encoded protein is CASREQGPPNYEQYF.